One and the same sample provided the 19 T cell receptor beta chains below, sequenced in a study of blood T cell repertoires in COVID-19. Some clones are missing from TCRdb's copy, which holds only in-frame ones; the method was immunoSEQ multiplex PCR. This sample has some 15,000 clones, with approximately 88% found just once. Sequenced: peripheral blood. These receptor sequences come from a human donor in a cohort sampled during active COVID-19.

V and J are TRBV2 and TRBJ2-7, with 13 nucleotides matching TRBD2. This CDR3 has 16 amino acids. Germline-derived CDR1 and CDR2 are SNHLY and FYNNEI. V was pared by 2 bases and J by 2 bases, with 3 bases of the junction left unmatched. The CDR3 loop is CASSERGTSGAYEQYF. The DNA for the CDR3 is TGTGCCAGCAGTGAACGAGGGACTAGCGGGGCCTACGAGCAGTACTTC. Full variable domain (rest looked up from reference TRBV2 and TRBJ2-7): EPEVTQTPSHQVTQMGQEVILRCVPISNHLYFYWYRQILGQKVEFLVSFYNNEISEKSEIFDDQFSVERPDGSNFTLKIRSTKLEDSAMYFCASSERGTSGAYEQYFGPGTRLTVT.

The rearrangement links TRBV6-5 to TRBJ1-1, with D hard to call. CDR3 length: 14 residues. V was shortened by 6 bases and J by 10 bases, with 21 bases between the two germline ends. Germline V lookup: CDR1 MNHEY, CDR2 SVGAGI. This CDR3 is CASRDGLRSLGAFF. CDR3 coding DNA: TGTGCCAGCAGGGACGGACTACGCAGCCTTGGAGCTTTCTTT.

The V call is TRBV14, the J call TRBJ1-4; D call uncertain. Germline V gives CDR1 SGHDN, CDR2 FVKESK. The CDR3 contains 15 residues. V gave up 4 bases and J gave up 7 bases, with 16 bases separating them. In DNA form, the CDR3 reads TGTGCCAGCAGCCTGCGGGGAGGACTGGGTGAAAAACTGTTTTTT. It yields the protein CASSLRGGLGEKLFF.

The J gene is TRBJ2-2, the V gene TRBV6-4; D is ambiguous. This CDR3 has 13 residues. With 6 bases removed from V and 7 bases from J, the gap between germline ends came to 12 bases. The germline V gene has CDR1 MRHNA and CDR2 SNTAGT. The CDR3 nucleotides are TGTGCCAGCAGAGGTACACTACTCGGGGAGCTGTTTTTT. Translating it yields CASRGTLLGELFF.

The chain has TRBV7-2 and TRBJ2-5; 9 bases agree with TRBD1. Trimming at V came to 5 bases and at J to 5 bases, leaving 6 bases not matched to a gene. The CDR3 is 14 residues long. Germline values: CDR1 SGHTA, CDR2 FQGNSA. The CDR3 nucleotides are TGTGCCAGCAGCGTTACAGGGGGCTGGGAGACCCAGTACTTC. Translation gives CASSVTGGWETQYF.

The CDR3 sequence: CASSWDTYNEQFF. The DNA of the CDR3 is TGTGCCAGTAGCTGGGACACATACAATGAGCAGTTCTTC. The chain links TRBV19 to TRBJ2-1; TRBD1 might be the D (6 bases). This CDR3 region has 13 residues. Looked up from germline, CDR1 is LNHDA and CDR2 is SQIVND (reference sequence). The germline V and J ends were trimmed by 6 bases and 4 bases, with 10 bases remaining between them.

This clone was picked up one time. The CDR3 region has the DNA TGTGCCAGCAGTTTATCCAGCGGGACAGGGTTATACAATGAGCAGTTCTTC. Its protein product is CASSLSSGTGLYNEQFF. V usage is TRBV27 and J usage is TRBJ2-1, with 9 positions matching TRBD1. This CDR3 has 17 amino acids. Germline assignment: CDR1 MNHEY and CDR2 SMNVEV (reference sequence). Trimming took 0 bases from V and 4 from J; bases not matched to a gene: 7.

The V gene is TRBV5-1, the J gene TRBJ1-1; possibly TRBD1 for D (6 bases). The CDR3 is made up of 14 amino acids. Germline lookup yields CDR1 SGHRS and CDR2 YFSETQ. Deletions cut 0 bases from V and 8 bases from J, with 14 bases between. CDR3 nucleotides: TGCGCCAGCAGCTTGGGCCAGGGGACCCTCGAAGCTTTCTTT. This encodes CASSLGQGTLEAFF.

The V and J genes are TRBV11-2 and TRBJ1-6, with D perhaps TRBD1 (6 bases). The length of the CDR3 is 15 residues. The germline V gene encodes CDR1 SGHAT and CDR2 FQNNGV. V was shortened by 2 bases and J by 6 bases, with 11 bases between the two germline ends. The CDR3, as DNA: TGTGCCAGCAGCTTAAGGGCCAGGGGTAATTCACCCCTCCACTTT. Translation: CASSLRARGNSPLHF.

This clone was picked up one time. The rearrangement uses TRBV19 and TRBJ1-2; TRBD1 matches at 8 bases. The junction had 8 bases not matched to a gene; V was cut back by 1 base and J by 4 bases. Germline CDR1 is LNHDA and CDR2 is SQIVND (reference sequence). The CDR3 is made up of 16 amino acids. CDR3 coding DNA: TGTGCCAGTAGTATAGTGGAGGGACAGGCGGTCTATGGCTACACCTTC. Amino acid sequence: CASSIVEGQAVYGYTF. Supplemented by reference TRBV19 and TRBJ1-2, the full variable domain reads DGGITQSPKYLFRKEGQNVTLSCEQNLNHDAMYWYRQDPGQGLRLIYYSQIVNDFQKGDIAEGYSVSREKKESFPLTVTSAQKNPTAFYLCASSIVEGQAVYGYTFGSGTRLTVV.

DNA of the CDR3: TGTGCCAGCAGCTTAGGGGACATGTACGAGCAGTACTTC. Its protein product is CASSLGDMYEQYF. This chain joins TRBV7-8 and TRBJ2-7, with D possibly being TRBD1 (6 bases). This CDR3 region has 13 residues. Looked up from germline, CDR1 is SGHVS and CDR2 is FQNEAQ. V shed 1 base and J shed 4 bases, with 8 bases lying between them.

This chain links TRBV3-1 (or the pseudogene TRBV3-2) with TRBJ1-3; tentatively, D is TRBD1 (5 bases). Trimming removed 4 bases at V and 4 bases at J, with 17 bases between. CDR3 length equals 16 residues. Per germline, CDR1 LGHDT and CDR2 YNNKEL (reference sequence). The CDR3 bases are TGTGCCAGCAGCCTCCTGGTGGGGCCTGGGGGAAACACCATATATTTT. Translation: CASSLLVGPGGNTIYF.

CDR3: CASSLPLTGLKTYNEQFF. The CDR3 bases are TGTGCCAGCAGCTTACCCTTGACAGGGTTAAAGACCTACAATGAGCAGTTCTTC. V is TRBV7-9 and J is TRBJ2-1; 7 positions match TRBD1. The germline V gene has CDR1 SEHNR and CDR2 FQNEAQ (reference sequence). The CDR3 extends over 18 amino acids. The V gene end was trimmed by 2 bases and the J gene end by 2 bases; junction bases not matched to a gene: 12.

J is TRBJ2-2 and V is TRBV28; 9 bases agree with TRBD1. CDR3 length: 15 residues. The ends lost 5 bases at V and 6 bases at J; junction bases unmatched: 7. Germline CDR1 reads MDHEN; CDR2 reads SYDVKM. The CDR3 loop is CASSPRDRVAGELFF. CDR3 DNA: TGTGCCAGCAGTCCGCGGGACAGGGTGGCCGGGGAGCTGTTTTTT. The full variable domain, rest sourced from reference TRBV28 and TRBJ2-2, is DVKVTQSSRYLVKRTGEKVFLECVQDMDHENMFWYRQDPGLGLRLIYFSYDVKMKEKGDIPEGYSVSREKKERFSLILESASTNQTSMYLCASSPRDRVAGELFFGEGSRLTVL.

DNA of the CDR3: TGCGCCACCCGGGACAGGGCGAGCGGGGAGCTGTTTTTT. This sequence encodes CATRDRASGELFF. The J gene is TRBJ2-2, the V gene TRBV10-2; 9 nucleotides align to TRBD1. The V segment lost 10 bases and the J segment 7 bases; nucleotides outside the gene matches: 7. Germline V gives CDR1 WSHSY, CDR2 SAAADI. This CDR3 spans 13 amino acids.

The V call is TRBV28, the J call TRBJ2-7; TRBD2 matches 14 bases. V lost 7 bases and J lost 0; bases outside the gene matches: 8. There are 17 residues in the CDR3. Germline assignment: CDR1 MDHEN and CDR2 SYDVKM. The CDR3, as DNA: TGTGCCAGCATGGGACTAGCGGGAGCGGGAATCTCCTACGAGCAGTACTTC. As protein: CASMGLAGAGISYEQYF.

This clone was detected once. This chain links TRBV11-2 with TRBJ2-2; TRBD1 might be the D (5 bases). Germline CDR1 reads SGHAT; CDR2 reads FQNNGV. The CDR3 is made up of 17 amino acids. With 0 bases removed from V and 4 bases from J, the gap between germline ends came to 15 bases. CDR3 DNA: TGTGCCAGCAGCTTAGATCAATTTTGGGGCCTCACCGGGGAGCTGTTTTTT. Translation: CASSLDQFWGLTGELFF.

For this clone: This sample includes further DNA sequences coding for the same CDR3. CDR3 nucleotide sequence: TGTGCCAGCAGTCCTGGCAGGGGTGGTCAGCCCCAGCATTTT. Amino acids: CASSPGRGGQPQHF. The V gene is TRBV28, the J gene TRBJ1-5, with D possibly matching TRBD1 (6 bases). Germline V CDR1 and CDR2: MDHEN, SYDVKM. Trimming removed 5 bases from V and 6 bases from J, with 14 bases in between. The CDR3 covers 14 residues.

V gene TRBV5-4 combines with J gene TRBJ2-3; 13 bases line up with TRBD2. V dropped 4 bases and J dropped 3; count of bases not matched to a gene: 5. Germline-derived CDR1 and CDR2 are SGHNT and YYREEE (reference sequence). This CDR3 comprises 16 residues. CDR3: CASSGGGLAGTDTQYF. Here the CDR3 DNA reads TGTGCCAGCAGCGGCGGGGGACTAGCGGGAACAGATACGCAGTATTTT.